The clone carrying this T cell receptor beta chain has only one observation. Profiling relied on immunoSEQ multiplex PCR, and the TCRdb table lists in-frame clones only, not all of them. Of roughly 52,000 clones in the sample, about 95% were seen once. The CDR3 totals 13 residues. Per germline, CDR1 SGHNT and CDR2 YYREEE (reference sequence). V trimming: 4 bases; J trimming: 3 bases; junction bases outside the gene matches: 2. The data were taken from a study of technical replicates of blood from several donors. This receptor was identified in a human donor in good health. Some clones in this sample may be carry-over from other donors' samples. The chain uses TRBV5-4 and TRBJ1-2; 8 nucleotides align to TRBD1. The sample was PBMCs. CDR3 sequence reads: CASSTDRDYGYTF. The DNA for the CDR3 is TGTGCCAGCAGCACGGACAGGGACTATGGCTACACCTTC. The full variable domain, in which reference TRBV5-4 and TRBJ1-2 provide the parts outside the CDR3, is ETGVTQSPTHLIKTRGQQVTLRCSSQSGHNTVSWYQQALGQGPQFIFQYYREEENGRGNFPPRFSGLQFPNYSSELNVNALELDDSALYLCASSTDRDYGYTFGSGTRLTVV.